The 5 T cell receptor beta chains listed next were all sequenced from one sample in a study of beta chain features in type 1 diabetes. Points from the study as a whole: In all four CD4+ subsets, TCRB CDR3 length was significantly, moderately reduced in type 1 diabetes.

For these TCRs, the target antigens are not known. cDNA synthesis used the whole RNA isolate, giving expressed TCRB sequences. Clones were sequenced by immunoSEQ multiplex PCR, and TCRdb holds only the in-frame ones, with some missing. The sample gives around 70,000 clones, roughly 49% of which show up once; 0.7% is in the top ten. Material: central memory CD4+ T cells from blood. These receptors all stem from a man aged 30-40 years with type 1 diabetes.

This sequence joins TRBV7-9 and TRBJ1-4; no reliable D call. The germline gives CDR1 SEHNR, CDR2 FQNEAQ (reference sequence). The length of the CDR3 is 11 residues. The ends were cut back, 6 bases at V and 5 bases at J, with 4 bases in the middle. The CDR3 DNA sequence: TGTGCCAGCAGTATCAATGAAAAACTGTTTTTT. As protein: CASSINEKLFF.

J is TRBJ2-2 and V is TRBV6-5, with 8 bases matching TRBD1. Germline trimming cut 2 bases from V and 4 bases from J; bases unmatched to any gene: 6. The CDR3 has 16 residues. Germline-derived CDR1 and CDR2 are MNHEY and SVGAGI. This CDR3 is CASSYTLDRATGELFF. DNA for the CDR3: TGTGCCAGCAGTTACACCTTGGACAGGGCCACCGGGGAGCTGTTTTTT.

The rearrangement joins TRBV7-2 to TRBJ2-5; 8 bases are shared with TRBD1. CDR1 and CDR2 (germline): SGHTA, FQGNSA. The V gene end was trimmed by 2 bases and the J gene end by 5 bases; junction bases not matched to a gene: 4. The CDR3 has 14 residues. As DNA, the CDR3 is TGTGCCAGCAGCTTACAGGGGGCTCGGGAGACCCAGTACTTC. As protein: CASSLQGARETQYF.

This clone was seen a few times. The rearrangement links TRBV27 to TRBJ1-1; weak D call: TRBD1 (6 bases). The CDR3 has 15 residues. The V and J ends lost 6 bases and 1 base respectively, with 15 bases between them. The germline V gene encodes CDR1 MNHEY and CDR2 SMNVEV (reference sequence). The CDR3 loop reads CASSASGGRNTEAFF. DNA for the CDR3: TGTGCCAGCAGCGCGAGCGGGGGGCGGAACACTGAAGCTTTCTTT.

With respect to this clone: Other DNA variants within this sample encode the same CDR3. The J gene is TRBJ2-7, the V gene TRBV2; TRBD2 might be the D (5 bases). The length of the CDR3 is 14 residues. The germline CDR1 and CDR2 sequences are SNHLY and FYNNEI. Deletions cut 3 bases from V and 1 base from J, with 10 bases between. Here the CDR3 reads CASSELRGSYEQYF. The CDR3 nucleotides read TGTGCCAGCAGTGAGTTACGGGGATCCTACGAGCAGTACTTC.